The 28 T cell receptor beta chains in this list originate from one sample, sequenced in a study of blood T cell repertoires in COVID-19 (dated by TCRdb to between 2020 and 2021). Receptors were amplified or captured by the immunoSEQ multiplex PCR assay. As stored in TCRdb, this immuneACCESS dataset retains in-frame rearrangements with V and J assigned. A fraction of the clones does not appear; measured against another copy, unresolved V genes explain less than half of the discrepancy, and the remainder lacks a known reason. This sample is represented by approximately 80,000 clones; around 83% of them were singletons. Around 29% of the sample comes from the top ten. Specimen: peripheral blood. These receptors all stem from a human donor in a cohort sampled during active COVID-19.

V usage is TRBV5-1 and J usage is TRBJ2-7, with 15 bases lining up with TRBD2. Per the germline V gene, CDR1 is SGHRS and CDR2 is YFSETQ. With 0 bases clipped from V and 10 bases from J, the junction kept 5 bases outside the gene matches. The CDR3 runs 15 residues. The CDR3 coding sequence is TGCGCCAGCAGCTTGGGGACTAGCGGGGGGGCCGGACAGTACTTC. This sequence encodes CASSLGTSGGAGQYF.

The J gene is TRBJ1-2, the V gene TRBV5-1, with D possibly TRBD1 on 6 matching bases. The germline V gene has CDR1 SGHRS and CDR2 YFSETQ. Trimming stripped 0 bases from V and 6 bases from J, with 15 bases between. The CDR3 covers 15 residues. CDR3 DNA: TGCGCCAGCAGCTTGGGCGGCAGGGGATGGGATGGCTACACCTTC. This sequence encodes CASSLGGRGWDGYTF.

The rearrangement joins TRBV9 to TRBJ2-6; TRBD1 is a possible D gene (6 bases). Germline CDR1 and CDR2: SGDLS and YYNGEE. The CDR3 is 16 residues long. V dropped 3 bases and J dropped 3 bases, with 13 bases sitting between them. This CDR3 reads CASSAVGGNGANVLTF. CDR3 coding DNA: TGTGCCAGCAGCGCCGTAGGGGGAAATGGGGCCAACGTCCTGACTTTC.

J is TRBJ2-7 and V is TRBV11-3; 9 bases agree with TRBD1. The CDR3 consists of 15 residues. With V trimmed by 5 bases and J by 4 bases, 9 bases remained unmatched. The germline V gene encodes CDR1 SGHNT and CDR2 YENEEA. CDR3 sequence: CASSPRDRASYEQYF. The CDR3 bases are TGTGCCAGCAGCCCTCGGGACAGGGCCTCATACGAGCAGTACTTC.

V gene TRBV5-1 combines with J gene TRBJ2-6, with D hard to call. The length of the CDR3 is 21 residues. CDR1 is SGHRS and CDR2 is YFSETQ in the germline V gene. V was cut by 4 bases and J by 1 base, with 27 bases left in between. CDR3 protein: CASSRTVTNPGSVSGANVLTF. The DNA of the CDR3 is TGCGCCAGCAGCCGTACTGTTACGAATCCGGGTTCGGTATCTGGGGCCAACGTCCTGACTTTC.

In this sample, this clone turned up once. V and J are TRBV11-2 and TRBJ2-5, with 8 bases lining up with TRBD1. The J segment lost 2 bases and the V segment lost 1 base, leaving 3 bases of the junction unmatched. Per germline, CDR1 SGHAT and CDR2 FQNNGV. The CDR3 totals 15 residues. The CDR3 DNA is TGTGCCAGCAGCTTAGGGGGGACAGGACAAGAGACCCAGTACTTC. It codes for CASSLGGTGQETQYF.

This chain joins TRBV5-1 and TRBJ2-3; TRBD2 is a possible D gene (6 bases). This CDR3 region has 14 residues. Germline CDR1 and CDR2: SGHRS and YFSETQ. Trimming removed 4 bases from V and 11 bases from J, with 20 bases in between. DNA for the CDR3: TGCGCCAGCAGCGGAGGGACTGGGCTTGGGGTGCAGTATTTT. Its protein is CASSGGTGLGVQYF.

V is TRBV7-3 and J is TRBJ1-1; weak D call: TRBD1 (6 bases). Trimming pared 0 bases from V and 3 bases from J, leaving 11 bases between. Germline V CDR1 and CDR2: SGHTA, FQGTGA. The CDR3 is made up of 15 amino acids. CDR3 region: CASSLTAGADTEAFF. CDR3 DNA sequence: TGTGCCAGCAGCTTAACCGCGGGGGCCGACACTGAAGCTTTCTTT.

CDR3 region: CASSFGQGARNGYTF. In DNA form, the CDR3 reads TGCGCCAGCAGCTTTGGACAGGGGGCGCGGAATGGCTACACCTTC. The genes are TRBV5-1 and TRBJ1-2; 11 positions agree with TRBD1. The germline V gene encodes CDR1 SGHRS and CDR2 YFSETQ. This CDR3 spans 15 amino acids. The J segment lost 6 bases and the V segment lost 2 bases, leaving 6 bases of the junction unmatched.

J is TRBJ2-7 and V is TRBV5-5; 10 positions agree with TRBD1. CDR1 and CDR2 from the germline V gene are SGHKS and YYEKEE (reference sequence). CDR3 size: 14 residues. V was pared by 3 bases and J by 5 bases, with 5 bases of the junction left unmatched. CDR3 in amino acids: CASSWDRGRNEQYF. CDR3 in DNA: TGTGCCAGCAGCTGGGACAGGGGAAGGAACGAGCAGTACTTC.

The chain employs TRBV4-2 and TRBJ1-2; 9 bases agree with TRBD1. The CDR3 is 17 amino acids. V was pared by 1 base and J by 8 bases, with 14 bases of the junction left unmatched. CDR1 LGHNA and CDR2 YNFKEQ come from the germline V gene. The CDR3 protein is CASSQVNAGTGMEGYTF. CDR3 DNA: TGTGCCAGCAGCCAAGTTAATGCCGGGACAGGGATGGAGGGCTACACCTTC.

This chain uses TRBV2 with TRBJ1-2, with 7 bases matching TRBD1. Trimming removed 0 bases from V and 3 bases from J; junction bases left unmatched: 1. CDR1 is SNHLY, CDR2 FYNNEI, per germline. The length of the CDR3 is 14 residues. CDR3 in amino acids: CASSEAGQDYGYTF. The CDR3 coding sequence is TGTGCCAGCAGTGAAGCCGGACAGGACTATGGCTACACCTTC. The full variable domain, in which reference TRBV2 and TRBJ1-2 provide the parts outside the CDR3, is EPEVTQTPSHQVTQMGQEVILRCVPISNHLYFYWYRQILGQKVEFLVSFYNNEISEKSEIFDDQFSVERPDGSNFTLKIRSTKLEDSAMYFCASSEAGQDYGYTFGSGTRLTVV.

This chain links TRBV9 with TRBJ2-5; 11 bases align to TRBD1. CDR3 size: 18 residues. V lost 4 bases and J lost 1; bases outside the gene matches: 12. Germline lookup yields CDR1 SGDLS and CDR2 YYNGEE. The CDR3: CASSPRAGQGAPQETQYF. The CDR3 coding sequence is TGTGCCAGCAGCCCTCGCGCCGGACAGGGGGCCCCCCAAGAGACCCAGTACTTC.

J is TRBJ1-1 and V is TRBV28, with D unclear. The CDR3 has 12 residues. CDR1 MDHEN and CDR2 SYDVKM come from the germline V gene. The V and J ends lost 5 bases and 4 bases respectively, with 8 bases between them. CDR3 nucleotide sequence: TGTGCCAGCAGTGTCAGTTCCACTGAAGCTTTCTTT. Protein product: CASSVSSTEAFF. The complete variable domain, with remaining parts taken from reference TRBV28 and TRBJ1-1, reads DVKVTQSSRYLVKRTGEKVFLECVQDMDHENMFWYRQDPGLGLRLIYFSYDVKMKEKGDIPEGYSVSREKKERFSLILESASTNQTSMYLCASSVSSTEAFFGQGTRLTVV.

The chain couples TRBV6-6 to TRBJ2-7; TRBD1 matches at 7 bases. The CDR3 has 15 amino acids. With 2 bases clipped from V and 2 bases from J, the junction kept 6 bases outside the gene matches. In germline, CDR1 is MNHNY, CDR2 SVGAGI (reference sequence). The CDR3: CASSYQVDRAYEQYF. In DNA, the CDR3 is TGTGCCAGCAGTTACCAAGTTGACAGGGCCTACGAGCAGTACTTC.

By frequency in the sample, this clone is medium-sized (0.01 to 0.1%). The genes are TRBV5-1 and TRBJ1-1; no clear D. The V and J ends lost 3 bases and 0 bases respectively, with 9 bases between them. Per the germline V gene, CDR1 is SGHRS and CDR2 is YFSETQ. The CDR3 covers 14 residues. The chain's CDR3 is CASSYLTVNTEAFF. DNA for the CDR3: TGCGCCAGCAGCTATCTTACAGTGAACACTGAAGCTTTCTTT. The whole variable domain, remainder taken from reference TRBV5-1 and TRBJ1-1, is KAGVTQTPRYLIKTRGQQVTLSCSPISGHRSVSWYQQTPGQGLQFLFEYFSETQRNKGNFPGRFSGRQFSNSRSEMNVSTLELGDSALYLCASSYLTVNTEAFFGQGTRLTVV.

The chain recombines TRBV7-9 with TRBJ2-1; D possibly corresponds to TRBD1 (6 bases). V dropped 3 bases and J dropped 0 bases, with 6 bases sitting between them. CDR3 size: 14 residues. Germline CDR1 is SEHNR and CDR2 is FQNEAQ (reference sequence). The CDR3 protein is CASSLGASYNEQFF. CDR3 bases: TGTGCCAGCAGCTTGGGGGCCTCCTACAATGAGCAGTTCTTC.

This chain uses TRBV21-1 with TRBJ2-5; the DNA was not compared with TRBD2, the D call given in the table. TRBV21-1 is designated a pseudogene. The CDR3 is 15 amino acids. Here the CDR3 reads CASSNISGGGETQYF. The CDR3 DNA follows: TGTGCCAGCAGCAATATTAGCGGGGGCGGGGAGACCCAGTACTTC.

The gene calls are TRBV6-5 and TRBJ2-2; no clear D. The CDR3 length is 13 residues. Trimming removed 8 bases at V and 4 bases at J, with 11 bases between. The germline CDR1 and CDR2 sequences are MNHEY and SVGAGI. CDR3 coding DNA: TGTGCCAGCTCCCAATGGGCCACCGGGGAGCTGTTTTTT. Translated: CASSQWATGELFF.

This clone was picked up one time. This chain joins TRBV7-3 and TRBJ1-6; no reliable D call. This CDR3 has 15 amino acids. Trimming removed 1 base at V and 7 bases at J, with 11 bases between. The germline CDR1 and CDR2 sequences are SGHTA and FQGTGA. CDR3 coding DNA: TGTGCCAGCAGCTTAAATCCGGGAACAAATTCACCCCTCCACTTT. Translating gives CASSLNPGTNSPLHF.

This chain links TRBV4-2 with TRBJ2-5; tentative D call: TRBD2 (6 bases). CDR1 and CDR2 (germline): LGHNA, YNFKEQ. The CDR3 spans 17 residues. Trimming stripped 4 bases from V and 0 bases from J, with 18 bases between. The CDR3 loop is CASSRGVLPLHQETQYF. CDR3 DNA: TGTGCCAGCAGCCGGGGGGTACTTCCCCTTCACCAAGAGACCCAGTACTTC.

This chain links TRBV18 with TRBJ1-6; the D gene is possibly TRBD1 (5 bases). CDR3 size: 16 residues. Germline CDR1 KGHSH, CDR2 LQKENI. With 3 bases removed from V and 15 bases from J, the gap between germline ends came to 24 bases. This CDR3 is CASSPLGGLFISGLHF. CDR3 sequence (DNA): TGTGCCAGCTCACCGTTGGGGGGTCTCTTTATTTCCGGCCTCCACTTT. The whole variable domain, filled in from reference TRBV18 and TRBJ1-6, reads NAGVMQNPRHLVRRRGQEARLRCSPMKGHSHVYWYRQLPEEGLKFMVYLQKENIIDESGMPKERFSAEFPKEGPSILRIQQVVRGDSAAYFCASSPLGGLFISGLHFGNGTRLTVT.

This rearrangement joins TRBV5-1 to TRBJ1-1; TRBD1 agrees at 8 bases. After removal of 7 bases from V and 1 base from J, the junction contained 6 bases not matched to a gene. Germline CDR1 is SGHRS and CDR2 is YFSETQ. CDR3 length equals 14 residues. In DNA form, the CDR3 reads TGCGCCAGCCTACCCGGGACAGGGAACACTGAAGCTTTCTTT. This encodes CASLPGTGNTEAFF.

This clone was found once. The chain joins TRBV2 to TRBJ1-5; D is undetermined. This CDR3 has 16 residues. The germline V gene has CDR1 SNHLY and CDR2 FYNNEI. V shed 6 bases and J shed 1 base, with 16 bases lying between them. Written as DNA, the CDR3 is TGTGCCAGCAGACCAGCCCGGGGAGTGAGCAATCAGCCCCAGCATTTT. Translated, it gives CASRPARGVSNQPQHF.

The V gene is TRBV7-9, the J gene TRBJ2-3; 10 bases are a match to TRBD1. The junction had 16 bases not matched to a gene; V was cut back by 3 bases and J by 7 bases. This CDR3 spans 18 amino acids. CDR1 is SEHNR and CDR2 is FQNEAQ in the germline V gene (reference sequence). The CDR3 region is CASSFPRQGARDQNTQYF. CDR3 bases: TGTGCCAGCAGCTTTCCGAGACAGGGGGCCCGGGATCAAAATACGCAGTATTTT.

V is TRBV3-1 (or the pseudogene TRBV3-2) and J is TRBJ2-5, with D possibly TRBD2 on 7 matching bases. CDR1 LGHDT and CDR2 YNNKEL come from the germline V gene (reference sequence). V lost 0 bases to trimming and J lost 5 bases, with 16 bases between them. CDR3 length equals 16 residues. CDR3 sequence reads: CASSQEWGGVEETQYF. Here the CDR3 DNA reads TGTGCCAGCAGCCAAGAGTGGGGGGGCGTGGAGGAGACCCAGTACTTC.

This chain connects TRBV5-4 to TRBJ2-1; 8 positions agree with TRBD2. The CDR3 loop spans 16 amino acids. Germline V gives CDR1 SGHNT, CDR2 YYREEE (reference sequence). J was trimmed by 7 bases and V by 2 bases; bases with no gene match: 11. The CDR3 is CASSLIAGTYGNEQFF. As DNA, the CDR3 is TGTGCCAGCAGCTTAATAGCGGGGACTTATGGGAATGAGCAGTTCTTC.

This clone was seen more than once but under ten times. The chain uses TRBV5-1 and TRBJ1-1; D might be TRBD1 (6 bases). The CDR3 is made up of 15 amino acids. Trimming left V 4 bases short and J 4 bases short, with 17 bases between. Germline V gene data show CDR1 as SGHRS and CDR2 as YFSETQ. CDR3 region: CASSMGTTWGTEAFF. CDR3 in DNA: TGCGCCAGCAGCATGGGGACAACCTGGGGCACTGAAGCTTTCTTT.